This record looks at one TCR beta chain sequence and its context. Under the authors' procedure: Amplification from reference gene primers served as the basis for estimated nucleated cell counts. The repertoire was sequenced with immunoSEQ multiplex PCR; TCRdb's copy has only in-frame clones and lacks some. From that table come the V and J calls and clone size; the DNA was used to work out D and trimming. The table shows around 190,000 clones, with roughly 82% occurring only once. The data originate from a study of blood T cell repertoires in COVID-19. Study-wide background: COVID-19 samples from acute and convalescent phases originated in the United States, Italy and Spain. The analysed material was cDNA or gDNA that came from T cells, B-cell-depleted T cells, or PBMCs.

Germline CDR1 and CDR2: LNHDA and SQIVND (reference sequence). V lost 4 bases and J lost 0, with 13 bases in between. This CDR3 has 16 residues. The TCR was taken from an older woman with COVID-19, enrolled during active disease. Sequencing input: peripheral blood. The V and J genes are TRBV19 and TRBJ2-1, with D tentatively TRBD2 (6 bases). The CDR3 loop reads CASSTRGMGSYNEQFF. The DNA for the CDR3 is TGTGCCAGTAGTACTCGCGGGATGGGCTCCTACAATGAGCAGTTCTTC.